Shown below are 14 T cell receptor beta chains from a single sample sequenced in a study of identical twins. TCRdb re-analysed the 5' RACE reads in MiXCR, keeping a single row per CDR3 protein. The sample carries approximately 670,000 distinct CDR3 sequences, roughly 6% recorded once. Sequenced material: naive T cells sorted from blood. The receptors were sampled from a young man in good health.

The rearrangement joins TRBV15 to TRBJ2-3, with D unresolved. The germline gives CDR1 LNHNV, CDR2 YYDKDF (reference sequence). Trimming stripped 1 base from V and 8 bases from J, with 16 bases between. The CDR3 length is 15 residues. CDR3 region: CATSRAVGLGPTQYF. The CDR3 nucleotides read TGTGCCACCAGCAGAGCGGTCGGCTTAGGTCCTACGCAGTATTTT.

This clonotype has a handful of counts. The chain carries TRBV19 and TRBJ1-2, with 7 bases that match TRBD1. CDR1 and CDR2 (germline): LNHDA, SQIVND (reference sequence). J gave up 2 bases and V 8 bases, and 5 bases lay outside the gene matches. The CDR3 consists of 13 residues. The CDR3 here is CASARDSNYGYTF. The CDR3 DNA is TGTGCCAGTGCCCGGGACAGCAACTATGGCTACACCTTC.

V and J are TRBV20-1 and TRBJ2-3; D call uncertain. Germline CDR1 reads DFQATT; CDR2 reads SNEGSKA (reference sequence). The CDR3 runs to 13 residues. V was pared by 6 bases and J by 5 bases, with 15 bases between. CDR3 coding DNA: TGCAGTGCAAAGGGCCAGCGTATAGATACGCAGTATTTT. Its protein product is CSAKGQRIDTQYF.

The chain links TRBV20-1 to TRBJ2-1; D tentatively reads TRBD1 or TRBD2 (6 bases each). The CDR3 extends over 12 amino acids. Germline V gene data show CDR1 as DFQATT and CDR2 as SNEGSKA (reference sequence). V gave up 5 bases and J gave up 10 bases, with 15 bases separating them. Here the CDR3 DNA reads TGCAGTGCTCTCCTAGGGGGGCACGAGCAGTTCTTC. Amino acid sequence: CSALLGGHEQFF.

This clonotype was observed at least ten times. The J gene is TRBJ2-3, the V gene TRBV29-1; unclear D gene. Germline CDR1 and CDR2: SQVTM and ANQGSEA. The V end was cut by 3 bases, the J end by 0 bases, with 10 bases between. CDR3 size: 14 residues. CDR3 DNA: TGCAGCGTTGATAGATCACCTAGCACAGATACGCAGTATTTT. Translating it yields CSVDRSPSTDTQYF.

This clonotype was seen many times. The chain joins TRBV20-1 to TRBJ2-3; D call uncertain. Germline loops: CDR1 DFQATT, CDR2 SNEGSKA (reference sequence). Trimming left V 5 bases short and J 9 bases short, with 12 bases between. The CDR3 is made up of 11 amino acids. CDR3 DNA sequence: TGCAGTGCTCCGCTAGTTCAGACGCAGTATTTT. This sequence encodes CSAPLVQTQYF.

The table lists this clonotype with many counts. The V call is TRBV4-2, the J call TRBJ2-1, with 7 nucleotides matching TRBD2. This CDR3 is 16 amino acids long. V shed 0 bases and J 3 bases; nucleotides not matched to a gene: 5. CDR1 and CDR2 (germline): LGHNA, YNFKEQ. The CDR3 sequence is CASSQEGTIIYNEQFF. The DNA of the CDR3 is TGTGCCAGCAGCCAAGAGGGGACTATCATCTACAATGAGCAGTTCTTC.

This clonotype has ten or more counts. The chain combines TRBV20-1 with TRBJ2-3; no clear D. The CDR3 covers 12 residues. The germline V and J ends were trimmed by 5 bases and 6 bases, with 12 bases remaining between them. CDR1 and CDR2 from the germline V gene are DFQATT and SNEGSKA (reference sequence). The CDR3 loop reads CSAPLTPDTQYF. CDR3 DNA: TGCAGTGCTCCCCTGACCCCGGATACGCAGTATTTT.

This clonotype was recorded at least ten times. The V call is TRBV24-1, the J call TRBJ2-1; D could derive from TRBD1 or TRBD2 (5 bases each). V lost 4 bases to trimming and J lost 4 bases, with 10 bases between them. This CDR3 has 14 amino acids. Germline V gene lookup returns CDR1 KGHDR and CDR2 SFDVKD. As DNA, the CDR3 is TGTGCCACCAGTGAAAGGGGACCTTACAATGAGCAGTTCTTC. It codes for CATSERGPYNEQFF.

A remark on this clonotype: This is likely an artifact of a read error, given a far larger clone one base away. V is TRBV7-6 and J is TRBJ1-1, with D unclear. V lost 0 bases, J lost 1 base, and 6 bases lay in between. Germline V gene data show CDR1 as SGHVS and CDR2 as FNYEAQ. CDR3 length: 14 residues. The CDR3 here is CASSLAWGNTEAFF. The CDR3 DNA reads TGTGCCAGCAGCTTAGCGTGGGGGAACACTGAAGCTTTCTTT.

The genes are TRBV29-1 and TRBJ2-2; 12 bases line up with TRBD1. The junction had 6 bases not matched to a gene; V was cut back by 4 bases and J by 6 bases. Germline V gene sequence: CDR1 SQVTM, CDR2 ANQGSEA. CDR3 length: 15 residues. The CDR3 DNA follows: TGCAGCGTTGGGTGGGGACAGGGGGCCCCCGGGGAGCTGTTTTTT. Residues: CSVGWGQGAPGELFF.

The chain combines TRBV12-3 or TRBV12-4 with TRBJ2-5, with 9 bases fitting TRBD1. The V segment lost 5 bases and the J segment 7 bases; nucleotides outside the gene matches: 11. The CDR3 is 15 amino acids. CDR3: CASSREGTGRGTQYF. CDR3 DNA: TGTGCCAGCAGTCGCGAAGGGACAGGGAGGGGGACCCAGTACTTC.

This clonotype occurred a few times. The chain is built from TRBV14 and TRBJ2-1; 8 positions match TRBD2. From germline, CDR1 is SGHDN and CDR2 FVKESK. The ends lost 0 bases at V and 6 bases at J; junction bases unmatched: 10. CDR3 size: 17 residues. CDR3 sequence reads: CASSQDGEAGARNEQFF. CDR3 DNA sequence: TGTGCCAGCAGCCAAGATGGTGAAGCGGGAGCCCGCAATGAGCAGTTCTTC.

This clonotype appeared a few times. The chain recombines TRBV20-1 with TRBJ1-2; perhaps TRBD1 as D (5 bases). The germline V gene encodes CDR1 DFQATT and CDR2 SNEGSKA (reference sequence). This CDR3 contains 16 residues. V was pared by 2 bases and J by 5 bases, with 21 bases between. The CDR3 nucleotides are TGCAGTGCTAGACCCAGAACCGGGACGGCTGTTTATGGCTACACCTTC. Translation: CSARPRTGTAVYGYTF.